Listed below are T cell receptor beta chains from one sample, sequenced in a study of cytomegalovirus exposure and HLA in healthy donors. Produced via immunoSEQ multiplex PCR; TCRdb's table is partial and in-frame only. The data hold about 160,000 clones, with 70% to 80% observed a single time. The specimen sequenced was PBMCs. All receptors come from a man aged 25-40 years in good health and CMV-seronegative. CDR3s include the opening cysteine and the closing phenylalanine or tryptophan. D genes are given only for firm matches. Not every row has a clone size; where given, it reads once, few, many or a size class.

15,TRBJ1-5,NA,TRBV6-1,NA,CASSQDPTGKQPQHF,TGTGCCAGCAGCCAGGACCCAACAGGAAAACAGCCCCAGCATTTT
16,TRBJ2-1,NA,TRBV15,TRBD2,CATSRTGTSVINEQFF,TGTGCCACCAGCAGAACCGGGACTAGCGTCATCAATGAGCAGTTCTTC
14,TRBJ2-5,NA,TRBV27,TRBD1,CASSQRDRVGEQYF,TGTGCCAGCAGTCAGCGGGACAGGGTTGGGGAGCAGTACTTC
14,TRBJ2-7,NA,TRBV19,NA,CASSSPTVPYEQYF,TGTGCCAGTAGTTCCCCGACAGTTCCCTACGAGCAGTACTTC
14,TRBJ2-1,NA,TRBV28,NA,CASQPSDRDNEQFF,TGTGCCAGCCAACCCTCCGACAGAGACAATGAGCAGTTCTTC
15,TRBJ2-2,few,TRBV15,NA,CATSRDRRNTGELFF,TGTGCCACCAGCAGGGATAGGAGGAACACCGGGGAGCTGTTTTTT
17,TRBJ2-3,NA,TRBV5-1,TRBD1,CASSSVGRGQGRDTQYF,TGCGCCAGCAGCTCCGTCGGACGGGGACAGGGACGAGATACGCAGTATTTT
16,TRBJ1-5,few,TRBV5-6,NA,CASSSGGIRSNQPQHF,TGTGCCAGCAGCTCGGGGGGGATTAGGAGCAATCAGCCCCAGCATTTT
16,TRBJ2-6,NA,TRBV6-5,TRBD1,CASSYFRGPGANVLTF,TGTGCCAGCAGTTACTTCAGGGGGCCTGGGGCCAACGTCCTGACTTTC
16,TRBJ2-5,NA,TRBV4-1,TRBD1,CASSHTGGPTQETQYF,TGCGCCAGCAGCCACACAGGGGGCCCGACTCAAGAGACCCAGTACTTC
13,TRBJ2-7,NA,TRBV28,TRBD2,CASQSGGRYEQYF,TGTGCCAGCCAATCGGGGGGGCGCTACGAGCAGTACTTC
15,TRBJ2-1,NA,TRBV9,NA,CASSVSSFTYNEQFF,TGTGCCAGCAGCGTTTCAAGCTTCACCTACAATGAGCAGTTCTTC
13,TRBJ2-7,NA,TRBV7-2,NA,CASSHGGPYEQYF,TGTGCCAGCAGCCATGGAGGGCCCTACGAGCAGTACTTC
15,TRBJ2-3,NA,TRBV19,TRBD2,CASTRLAGGTDTQYF,TGTGCCAGTACCCGACTAGCGGGGGGCACAGATACGCAGTATTTT
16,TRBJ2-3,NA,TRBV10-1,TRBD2,CASSASGAQTQDTQYF,TGCGCCAGCAGTGCGAGCGGGGCACAAACCCAAGATACGCAGTATTTT
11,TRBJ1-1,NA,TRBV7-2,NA,CASSLAAEAFF,TGTGCCAGCAGCTTAGCGGCAGAAGCTTTCTTT
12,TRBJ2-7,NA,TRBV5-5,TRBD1,CASGTGAVEQYF,TGTGCCAGCGGGACAGGGGCGGTTGAGCAGTACTTC
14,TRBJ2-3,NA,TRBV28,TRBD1,CASSPTGGTDTQYF,TGTGCCAGCAGTCCGACAGGGGGCACAGATACGCAGTATTTT
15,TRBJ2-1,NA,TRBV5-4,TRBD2,CASTGGREDHNEQFF,TGTGCCAGCACGGGGGGGAGGGAGGACCACAATGAGCAGTTCTTC
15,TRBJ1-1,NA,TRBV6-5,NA,CASSYSVNMNTEAFF,TGTGCCAGCAGTTACTCTGTGAACATGAACACTGAAGCTTTCTTT
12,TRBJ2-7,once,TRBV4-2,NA,CASSLGTYEQYF,TGTGCCAGCAGCCTTGGGACTTACGAGCAGTACTTC
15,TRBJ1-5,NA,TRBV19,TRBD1,CASTPGQGAIQPQHF,TGTGCCAGTACGCCAGGACAGGGTGCAATTCAGCCCCAGCATTTT
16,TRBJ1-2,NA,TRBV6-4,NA,CASSDSGSPGGYGYTF,TGTGCCAGCAGTGACTCCGGAAGCCCCGGAGGGTATGGCTACACCTTC
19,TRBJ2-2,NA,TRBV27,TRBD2,CASSLSASGGAINTGELFF,TGTGCCAGCAGTTTATCAGCAAGCGGGGGGGCGATAAACACCGGGGAGCTGTTTTTT
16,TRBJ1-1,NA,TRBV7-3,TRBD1,CASSLQGAFESTEAFF,TGTGCCAGCAGCTTGCAGGGGGCTTTTGAAAGCACTGAAGCTTTCTTT
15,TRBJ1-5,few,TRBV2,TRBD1,CASSSGQGAGQPQHF,TGTGCCAGCAGCTCGGGACAGGGGGCTGGGCAGCCCCAGCATTTT